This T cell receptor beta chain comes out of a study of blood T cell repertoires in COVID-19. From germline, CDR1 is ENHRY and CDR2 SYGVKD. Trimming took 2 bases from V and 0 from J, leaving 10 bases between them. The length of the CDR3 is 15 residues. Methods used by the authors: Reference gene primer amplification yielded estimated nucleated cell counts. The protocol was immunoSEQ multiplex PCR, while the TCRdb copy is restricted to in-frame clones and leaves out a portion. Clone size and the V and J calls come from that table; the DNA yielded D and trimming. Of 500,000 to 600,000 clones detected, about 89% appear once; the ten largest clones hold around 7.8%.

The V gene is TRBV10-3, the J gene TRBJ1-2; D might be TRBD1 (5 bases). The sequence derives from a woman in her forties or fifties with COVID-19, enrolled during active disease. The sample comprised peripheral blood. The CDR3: CAISENTGANYGYTF. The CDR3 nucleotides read TGTGCCATCAGTGAGAACACAGGAGCTAACTATGGCTACACCTTC.